Listed here are 20 T cell receptor beta chains from one sample, sequenced in a study of blood T cell repertoires in COVID-19. Generated by immunoSEQ multiplex PCR, the TCRdb table keeps only in-frame clones and is missing some. This table has approximately 170,000 clones, 80% to 90% appearing once. The sequencing input was peripheral blood. These receptors all stem from a man aged 50 to 59 with active or convalescent COVID-19.

The chain is built from TRBV7-2 and TRBJ1-1; D is uncertain. Trimming removed 3 bases at V and 0 bases at J, with 11 bases between. The CDR3 is 15 amino acids. Germline values: CDR1 SGHTA, CDR2 FQGNSA. CDR3 in amino acids: CASSFGGVVNTEAFF. Here the CDR3 DNA reads TGTGCCAGCAGCTTTGGCGGAGTCGTGAACACTGAAGCTTTCTTT.

The rearrangement links TRBV27 to TRBJ1-6; 9 nucleotides agree with TRBD1. The CDR3 has 16 residues. The V gene's germline CDR1 is MNHEY and CDR2 SMNVEV (reference sequence). With 0 bases clipped from V and 12 bases from J, the junction kept 9 bases outside the gene matches. The CDR3 DNA sequence: TGTGCCAGCAGTTTATCGAGTGGACAGGGGAGTGGACCCCTCCACTTT. It encodes CASSLSSGQGSGPLHF.

The chain uses TRBV9 and TRBJ2-2; 10 positions agree with TRBD2. The germline V gene encodes CDR1 SGDLS and CDR2 YYNGEE. The CDR3 sequence is 17 residues long. J gave up 3 bases and V 0 bases, and 5 bases lay outside the gene matches. The CDR3 region is CASSVGSGRTYTGELFF. The CDR3 region has the DNA TGTGCCAGCAGCGTAGGTAGCGGGAGGACTTACACCGGGGAGCTGTTTTTT.

This clone appeared a single time. The rearrangement links TRBV18 to TRBJ1-4; D may be TRBD1 (6 bases). CDR1 KGHSH and CDR2 LQKENI come from the germline V gene. Trimming took 4 bases from V and 5 from J, leaving 11 bases between them. The CDR3 consists of 14 residues. CDR3 residues: CASSQITGNEKLFF. CDR3 DNA sequence: TGTGCCAGCTCACAAATAACAGGGAATGAAAAACTGTTTTTT.

The gene calls are TRBV9 and TRBJ1-4; D may be TRBD1 (6 bases). Trimming shortened V by 4 bases and J by 5 bases, and 12 bases separated the two germline ends. The CDR3 loop spans 14 amino acids. Germline lookup yields CDR1 SGDLS and CDR2 YYNGEE. The CDR3 DNA is TGTGCCAGCAGCTTCCGACAGGAGAATGAAAAACTGTTTTTT. It yields the protein CASSFRQENEKLFF.

This chain's CDR3 is CATSENTLAGSTDTQYF. The CDR3 bases are TGTGCCACCAGTGAAAATACCCTAGCGGGGAGCACAGATACGCAGTATTTT. The V and J genes are TRBV24-1 and TRBJ2-3, with TRBD2 matching over 9 bases. The CDR3 loop spans 17 amino acids. Germline CDR1 and CDR2: KGHDR and SFDVKD. V shed 4 bases, J shed 0 bases, and the junction held 7 bases outside the gene matches.

A single count supports this clone. V and J are TRBV24-1 and TRBJ2-1; 12 bases agree with TRBD2. V lost 7 bases and J lost 7; bases outside the gene matches: 7. CDR3 length: 15 amino acids. Looked up from germline, CDR1 is KGHDR and CDR2 is SFDVKD. CDR3 loop: CATSQLAGGLNEQFF. The CDR3 bases are TGTGCCACCAGCCAACTAGCGGGAGGTCTTAATGAGCAGTTCTTC.

The chain has TRBV18 and TRBJ1-6, with TRBD1 matching 8 bases. This CDR3 comprises 15 residues. The germline V gene encodes CDR1 KGHSH and CDR2 LQKENI. The V gene end was trimmed by 2 bases and the J gene end by 7 bases; junction bases not matched to a gene: 4. In DNA, the CDR3 is TGTGCCAGCTCACCAGGGACAGGAAAAAATTCACCCCTCCACTTT. It is translated as CASSPGTGKNSPLHF.

The V and J genes are TRBV7-3 and TRBJ2-3; possibly TRBD2 for D (6 bases). Trimming pared 4 bases from V and 4 bases from J, leaving 9 bases between. The CDR3 has 13 amino acids. Germline values: CDR1 SGHTA, CDR2 FQGTGA. CDR3 coding DNA: TGTGCCAGCAGCTCCGGAGGGGCAGATACGCAGTATTTT. This encodes CASSSGGADTQYF. The full variable domain, in which reference TRBV7-3 and TRBJ2-3 provide the parts outside the CDR3, is GAGVSQTPSNKVTEKGKYVELRCDPISGHTALYWYRQSLGQGPEFLIYFQGTGAADDSGLPNDRFFAVRPEGSVSTLKIQRTERGDSAVYLCASSSGGADTQYFGPGTRLTVL.

The chain has TRBV9 and TRBJ2-3, with 10 bases identical to TRBD2. The ends lost 0 bases at V and 2 bases at J; junction bases unmatched: 6. CDR1 and CDR2 (germline): SGDLS, YYNGEE. The CDR3 covers 17 residues. The DNA of the CDR3 is TGTGCCAGCAGCGTAGGGATAGCGGGGGGACCCACAGATACGCAGTATTTT. It translates to CASSVGIAGGPTDTQYF.

The genes are TRBV5-6 and TRBJ2-3; D possibly corresponds to TRBD2 (7 bases). There are 16 residues in the CDR3. V was cut by 4 bases and J by 4 bases, with 19 bases left in between. The germline V gene encodes CDR1 SGHDT and CDR2 YYEEEE. The CDR3 here is CASSALRGGWADTQYF. In nucleotides, the CDR3 is TGTGCCAGCAGCGCGCTGAGGGGGGGCTGGGCAGATACGCAGTATTTT.

The chain uses TRBV6-5 and TRBJ1-1; 7 bases align to TRBD1. V gave up 6 bases and J gave up 3 bases; unmatched junction bases: 7. Looked up from germline, CDR1 is MNHEY and CDR2 is SVGAGI. The CDR3 contains 14 residues. The CDR3 spells CASSYTGADTEAFF. The CDR3 DNA follows: TGTGCCAGCAGCTATACAGGGGCCGACACTGAAGCTTTCTTT.

The chain employs TRBV5-1 and TRBJ2-1; 11 nucleotides line up with TRBD2. This CDR3 spans 15 amino acids. Germline V gene data show CDR1 as SGHRS and CDR2 as YFSETQ. The ends lost 1 base at V and 5 bases at J; junction bases unmatched: 2. DNA of the CDR3: TGCGCCAGCAGCTTGACTAGCGGGAGCCACAATGAGCAGTTCTTC. As protein: CASSLTSGSHNEQFF. The full variable domain, with the rest looked up from reference TRBV5-1 and TRBJ2-1, is KAGVTQTPRYLIKTRGQQVTLSCSPISGHRSVSWYQQTPGQGLQFLFEYFSETQRNKGNFPGRFSGRQFSNSRSEMNVSTLELGDSALYLCASSLTSGSHNEQFFGPGTRLTVL.

The J gene is TRBJ1-3, the V gene TRBV19; perhaps TRBD1 as D (5 bases). Germline V lookup: CDR1 LNHDA, CDR2 SQIVND (reference sequence). CDR3 size: 14 residues. Trimming took 6 bases from V and 0 from J, leaving 9 bases between them. The CDR3 loop is CASRDTGSGNTIYF. The CDR3 nucleotides are TGTGCCAGTAGGGACACTGGCTCTGGAAACACCATATATTTT.

This chain connects TRBV5-6 to TRBJ1-1; D ambiguous. Trimming stripped 0 bases from V and 5 bases from J, with 14 bases between. CDR1 is SGHDT and CDR2 is YYEEEE in the germline V gene. CDR3 length: 15 residues. For the CDR3, the DNA is TGTGCCAGCAGCTTGGTCTCGCTGGGAGGTACTGAAGCTTTCTTT. Protein product: CASSLVSLGGTEAFF.

V gene TRBV5-1 combines with J gene TRBJ1-4; TRBD1 agrees at 8 bases. From germline, CDR1 is SGHRS and CDR2 YFSETQ. The V gene end was trimmed by 4 bases and the J gene end by 4 bases; junction bases not matched to a gene: 9. This CDR3 has 16 amino acids. The CDR3 is CASSRTRTGSNEKLFF. The CDR3 nucleotides read TGCGCCAGCAGCCGAACCCGGACAGGGAGTAATGAAAAACTGTTTTTT.

The V and J genes are TRBV5-4 and TRBJ1-2; D might be TRBD1 (5 bases). V lost 0 bases to trimming and J lost 8 bases, with 14 bases between them. Germline V gene data show CDR1 as SGHNT and CDR2 as YYREEE (reference sequence). The CDR3 is 14 amino acids. CDR3 nucleotide sequence: TGTGCCAGCAGCTTGGTATCGGGGGGTAGCGGCTACACCTTC. Encoded protein: CASSLVSGGSGYTF. The variable domain in full, with the rest retrieved from reference TRBV5-4 and TRBJ1-2, is ETGVTQSPTHLIKTRGQQVTLRCSSQSGHNTVSWYQQALGQGPQFIFQYYREEENGRGNFPPRFSGLQFPNYSSELNVNALELDDSALYLCASSLVSGGSGYTFGSGTRLTVV.

This clone is a singleton in its sample. This rearrangement joins TRBV6-4 to TRBJ1-1; D possibly corresponds to TRBD1 (6 bases). The V gene's germline CDR1 is MRHNA and CDR2 SNTAGT. Between the trimmed V and J ends, which lost 6 bases and 1 base, there was a span of 12 bases. This CDR3 contains 14 residues. In DNA, the CDR3 is TGTGCCAGCAGCGAGGACAGCTCGAACACTGAAGCTTTCTTT. It is translated as CASSEDSSNTEAFF.

This clone was recorded only once. CDR3 in DNA: TGTGCCAGCAGTGAAGAGGCATCGAACACCGGGGAGCTGTTTTTT. This translates into CASSEEASNTGELFF. J is TRBJ2-2 and V is TRBV6-4; D gene uncertain. The CDR3 runs 15 residues. The germline V and J ends were trimmed by 3 bases and 0 bases, with 8 bases remaining between them. The germline V gene encodes CDR1 MRHNA and CDR2 SNTAGT.

V usage is TRBV5-4 and J usage is TRBJ2-1; 8 nucleotides match TRBD2. CDR1 and CDR2 from the germline V gene are SGHNT and YYREEE (reference sequence). This CDR3 spans 16 amino acids. Losses at the gene ends were 1 base for V and 7 bases for J; bases not matched to a gene: 10. The chain's CDR3 is CASSLLGSGAGNEQFF. The CDR3, as DNA: TGTGCCAGCAGCTTGCTGGGTAGCGGGGCGGGGAATGAGCAGTTCTTC. Full variable domain (rest looked up from reference TRBV5-4 and TRBJ2-1): ETGVTQSPTHLIKTRGQQVTLRCSSQSGHNTVSWYQQALGQGPQFIFQYYREEENGRGNFPPRFSGLQFPNYSSELNVNALELDDSALYLCASSLLGSGAGNEQFFGPGTRLTVL.